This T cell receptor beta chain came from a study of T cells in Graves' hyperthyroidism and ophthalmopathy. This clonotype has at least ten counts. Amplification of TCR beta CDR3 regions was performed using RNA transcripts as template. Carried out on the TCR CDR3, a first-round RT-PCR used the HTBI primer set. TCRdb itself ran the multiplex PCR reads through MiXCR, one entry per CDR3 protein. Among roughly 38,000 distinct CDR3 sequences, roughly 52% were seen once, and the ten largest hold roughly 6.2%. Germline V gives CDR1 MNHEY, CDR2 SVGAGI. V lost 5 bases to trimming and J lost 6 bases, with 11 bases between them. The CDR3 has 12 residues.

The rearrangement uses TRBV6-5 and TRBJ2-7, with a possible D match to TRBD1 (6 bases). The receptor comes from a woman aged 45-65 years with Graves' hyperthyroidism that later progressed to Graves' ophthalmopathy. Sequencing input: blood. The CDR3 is CASSKGVGEQYF. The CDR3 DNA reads TGTGCCAGCAGTAAGGGGGTGGGCGAGCAGTACTTC.